These 14 T cell receptor beta chains were sequenced from one sample in a study of shared clonotypes between healthy human individuals. TCRdb's copy holds only in-frame clones and misses some; the assay was immunoSEQ multiplex PCR. The sample has about 110,000 clones, more than 65% seen once; the top ten hold around 26%. Sequences were obtained from memory CD8+ T cells sorted from blood. Subset described: CD45RO+ cells pooled with CCR7-negative TemRA cells. The receptor set was obtained from a woman aged 25 to 45 in good health.

This clone showed up many times. The chain employs TRBV6-1 and TRBJ1-5; D gene unclear. The ends were cut back, 1 base at V and 6 bases at J, with 7 bases in the middle. The CDR3 is 13 residues long. CDR1 is MNHNS and CDR2 is SASEGT in the germline V gene. CDR3 coding DNA: TGTGCCAGCAGTGAAGAGGAAATTCAGCCCCAGCATTTT. This sequence encodes CASSEEEIQPQHF.

This chain links TRBV27 with TRBJ2-7; 8 bases fit TRBD1. Germline trimming cut 3 bases from V and 4 bases from J; bases unmatched to any gene: 5. The CDR3 is 14 residues long. From germline, CDR1 is MNHEY and CDR2 SMNVEV (reference sequence). CDR3 in amino acids: CASSFGTGAYEQYF. The CDR3 nucleotides are TGTGCCAGCAGTTTCGGGACAGGAGCATACGAGCAGTACTTC.

The rearrangement joins TRBV7-9 to TRBJ1-5; 8 bases align to TRBD1. Germline loops: CDR1 SEHNR, CDR2 FQNEAQ (reference sequence). The ends lost 0 bases at V and 3 bases at J; junction bases unmatched: 7. This CDR3 spans 17 amino acids. CDR3 in DNA: TGTGCCAGCAGCTTAGCCTCCGGGACAGGTTACAATCAGCCCCAGCATTTT. It codes for CASSLASGTGYNQPQHF.

This clone was detected many times. The V and J genes are TRBV6-4 and TRBJ2-3; D is possibly TRBD2 (5 bases). This CDR3 is built from 13 residues. The V gene's germline CDR1 is MRHNA and CDR2 SNTAGT. With 3 bases removed from V and 1 base from J, the gap between germline ends came to 5 bases. The DNA for the CDR3 is TGTGCCAGCAGTGAGCGGGGCACAGATACGCAGTATTTT. Amino acids: CASSERGTDTQYF.

This clone was seen at least ten times. Within the sample, other DNA sequences also encode this same CDR3. This rearrangement joins TRBV9 to TRBJ2-2; D not certain. The V and J ends lost 0 bases and 4 bases respectively, with 4 bases between them. Germline CDR1 and CDR2: SGDLS and YYNGEE. The CDR3 is 13 amino acids. This CDR3 reads CASSVGGTGELFF. DNA for the CDR3: TGTGCCAGCAGCGTAGGTGGCACCGGGGAGCTGTTTTTT. The full variable domain, completed using reference TRBV9 and TRBJ2-2, is DSGVTQTPKHLITATGQRVTLRCSPRSGDLSVYWYQQSLDQGLQFLIQYYNGEERAKGNILERFSAQQFPDLHSELNLSSLELGDSALYFCASSVGGTGELFFGEGSRLTVL.

This clone was found a few times. The J gene is TRBJ2-7, the V gene TRBV7-9; 10 nucleotides line up with TRBD1. Germline CDR1 reads SEHNR; CDR2 reads FQNEAQ (reference sequence). There are 14 residues in the CDR3. After removal of 5 bases from V and 3 bases from J, the junction contained 4 bases not matched to a gene. For the CDR3, the DNA is TGTGCCAGCAGCAGATGGACAGGGGGCTACGAGCAGTACTTC. This gives the protein CASSRWTGGYEQYF.

The V call is TRBV12-5, the J call TRBJ2-1; either TRBD1 or TRBD2 may supply D (6 bases each). The CDR3 has 13 amino acids. V lost 6 bases, J lost 8 bases, and 14 bases lay in between. Germline V gene data show CDR1 as LGHNT and CDR2 as FRNRAP. CDR3 DNA sequence: TGTGCTAGTGGGAGGGGGGTTCCAGATGAGCAGTTCTTC. Translated: CASGRGVPDEQFF.

V and J are TRBV5-1 and TRBJ1-1; D possibly corresponds to TRBD1 (6 bases). The CDR3 runs 12 residues. Germline values: CDR1 SGHRS, CDR2 YFSETQ. Trimming pared 3 bases from V and 4 bases from J, leaving 7 bases between. CDR3 coding DNA: TGCGCCAGCAGCTCCAGGGGCACTGAAGCTTTCTTT. Its translation is CASSSRGTEAFF.

The rearrangement joins TRBV29-1 to TRBJ2-3; D may correspond to TRBD1 or TRBD2 (5 bases each). CDR1 and CDR2 (germline): SQVTM, ANQGSEA. There are 13 residues in the CDR3. V was pared by 4 bases and J by 6 bases, with 14 bases between. As DNA, the CDR3 is TGCAGCGTTGTCCCGGGACCCTTGGATACGCAGTATTTT. Translated, it gives CSVVPGPLDTQYF.

The chain links TRBV4-1 to TRBJ2-1; 10 bases line up with TRBD2. The trim removed 4 bases at V and 0 bases at J, leaving 9 bases unmatched. The CDR3 is made up of 18 amino acids. Germline CDR1 reads MGHRA; CDR2 reads YSYEKL. CDR3 region: CASSPAAGGPHSYNEQFF. The CDR3 DNA follows: TGCGCCAGCAGCCCAGCAGCGGGAGGGCCCCACTCCTACAATGAGCAGTTCTTC.

Only a few counts were recorded for this clone. V and J are TRBV5-1 and TRBJ1-2; 7 nucleotides line up with TRBD1. V trimming: 5 bases; J trimming: 6 bases; junction bases outside the gene matches: 4. CDR3 length: 12 amino acids. Germline V gene sequence: CDR1 SGHRS, CDR2 YFSETQ. The CDR3 is CASSRQGDGYTF. The CDR3 DNA follows: TGCGCCAGCAGTAGGCAGGGGGATGGCTACACCTTC.

The chain joins TRBV28 to TRBJ2-7, with D uncertain. CDR3 length: 11 amino acids. V was pared by 8 bases and J by 4 bases, with 9 bases between. The germline gives CDR1 MDHEN, CDR2 SYDVKM. In nucleotides, the CDR3 is TGTGCCAGCCAAGGGCGGTACGAGCAGTACTTC. Translating gives CASQGRYEQYF.

This clone rates as medium-sized. The chain combines TRBV15 with TRBJ2-7; 10 bases are a match to TRBD1. The CDR3 covers 16 residues. The ends lost 1 base at V and 7 bases at J; junction bases unmatched: 10. Germline values: CDR1 LNHNV, CDR2 YYDKDF (reference sequence). The CDR3 DNA sequence: TGTGCCACCAGCAGAGCGGTAGGGACAGGGGCCGTAGAGCAGTACTTC. Residues: CATSRAVGTGAVEQYF. Looking up the rest from reference TRBV15 and TRBJ2-7 gives the full variable domain: DAMVIQNPRYQVTQFGKPVTLSCSQTLNHNVMYWYQQKSSQAPKLLFHYYDKDFNNEADTPDNFQSRRPNTSFCFLDIRSPGLGDTAMYLCATSRAVGTGAVEQYFGPGTRLTVT.

V and J are TRBV28 and TRBJ2-7; D gene unclear. The CDR3 runs 13 residues. Deletions cut 7 bases from V and 3 bases from J, with 13 bases between. Germline lookup yields CDR1 MDHEN and CDR2 SYDVKM. CDR3 amino acids: CASTSTKSYEQYF. CDR3 coding DNA: TGTGCCAGCACTTCCACCAAAAGCTACGAGCAGTACTTC.